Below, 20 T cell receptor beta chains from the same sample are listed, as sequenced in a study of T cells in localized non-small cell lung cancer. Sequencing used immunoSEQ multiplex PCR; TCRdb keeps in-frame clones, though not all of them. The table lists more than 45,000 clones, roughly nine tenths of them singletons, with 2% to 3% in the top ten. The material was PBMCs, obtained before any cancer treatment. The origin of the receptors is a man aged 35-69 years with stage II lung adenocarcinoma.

The CDR3 reads CASSYSRLVWETQYF. DNA for the CDR3: TGTGCCAGCAGTTACTCGAGACTCGTCTGGGAGACCCAGTACTTC. The chain has TRBV6-5 and TRBJ2-5; D is ambiguous. This CDR3 has 15 amino acids. The germline gives CDR1 MNHEY, CDR2 SVGAGI. Trimming took off 0 bases at V and 5 bases at J, with 13 bases between the two ends.

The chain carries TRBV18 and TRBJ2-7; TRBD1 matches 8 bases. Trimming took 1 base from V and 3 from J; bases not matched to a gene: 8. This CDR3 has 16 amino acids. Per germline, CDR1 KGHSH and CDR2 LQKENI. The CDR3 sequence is CASSPLGQASGYEQYF. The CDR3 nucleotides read TGTGCCAGCTCACCACTGGGACAGGCGTCGGGCTACGAGCAGTACTTC.

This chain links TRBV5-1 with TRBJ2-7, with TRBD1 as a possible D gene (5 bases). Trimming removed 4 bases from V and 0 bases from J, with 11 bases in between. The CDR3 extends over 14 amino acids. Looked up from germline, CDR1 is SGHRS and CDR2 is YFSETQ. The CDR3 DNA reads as TGCGCCAGCAGCCCATACAGGAGCTCCTACGAGCAGTACTTC. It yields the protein CASSPYRSSYEQYF.

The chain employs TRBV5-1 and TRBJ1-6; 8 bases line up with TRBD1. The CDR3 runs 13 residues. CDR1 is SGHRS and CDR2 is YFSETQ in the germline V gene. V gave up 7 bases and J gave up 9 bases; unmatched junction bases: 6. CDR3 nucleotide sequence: TGCGCCAGCTCACAGGGGGGAGGTTCACCCCTCCACTTT. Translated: CASSQGGGSPLHF.

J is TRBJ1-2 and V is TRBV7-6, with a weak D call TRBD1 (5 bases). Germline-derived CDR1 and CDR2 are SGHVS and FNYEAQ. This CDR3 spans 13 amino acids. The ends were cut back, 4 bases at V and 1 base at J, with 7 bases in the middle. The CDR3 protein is CASSSGDNYGYTF. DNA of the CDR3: TGTGCCAGCAGCTCGGGGGATAACTATGGCTACACCTTC.

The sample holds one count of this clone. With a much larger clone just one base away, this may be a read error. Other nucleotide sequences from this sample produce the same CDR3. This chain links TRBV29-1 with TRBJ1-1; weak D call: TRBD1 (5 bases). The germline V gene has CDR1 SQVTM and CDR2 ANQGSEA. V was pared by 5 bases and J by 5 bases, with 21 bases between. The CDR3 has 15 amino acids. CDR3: CSVLPLGTGGTEAFF. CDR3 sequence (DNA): TGCAGCGTTCTACCCCTAGGGACCGGGGGAACTGAAGCTTTCTTT.

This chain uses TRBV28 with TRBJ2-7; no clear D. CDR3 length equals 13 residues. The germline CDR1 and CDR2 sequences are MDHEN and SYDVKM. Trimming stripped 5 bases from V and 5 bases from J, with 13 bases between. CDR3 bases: TGTGCCAGCAGTCCCCCGGACGGAAACGAGCAGTACGTC. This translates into CASSPPDGNEQYV.

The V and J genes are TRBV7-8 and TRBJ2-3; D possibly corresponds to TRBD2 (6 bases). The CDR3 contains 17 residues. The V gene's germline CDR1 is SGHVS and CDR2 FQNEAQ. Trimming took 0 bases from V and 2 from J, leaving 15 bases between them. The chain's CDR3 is CASSLATPGLITDTQYF. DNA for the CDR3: TGTGCCAGCAGCTTAGCGACTCCGGGACTGATCACAGATACGCAGTATTTT.

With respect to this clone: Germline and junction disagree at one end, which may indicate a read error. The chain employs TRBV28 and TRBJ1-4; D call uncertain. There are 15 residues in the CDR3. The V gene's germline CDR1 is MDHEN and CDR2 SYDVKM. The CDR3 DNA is TGTGCCCGCAGTTTACCCGGGAGCGACTTTGAAAAACTGTTTTTT. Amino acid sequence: CARSLPGSDFEKLFF.

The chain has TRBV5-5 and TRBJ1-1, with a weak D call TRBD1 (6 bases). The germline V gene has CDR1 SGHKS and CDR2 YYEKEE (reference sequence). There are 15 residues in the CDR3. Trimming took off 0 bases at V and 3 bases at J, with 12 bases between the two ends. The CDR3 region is CASSLDPGADTEAFF. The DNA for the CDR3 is TGTGCCAGCAGCTTGGACCCAGGGGCGGACACTGAAGCTTTCTTT.

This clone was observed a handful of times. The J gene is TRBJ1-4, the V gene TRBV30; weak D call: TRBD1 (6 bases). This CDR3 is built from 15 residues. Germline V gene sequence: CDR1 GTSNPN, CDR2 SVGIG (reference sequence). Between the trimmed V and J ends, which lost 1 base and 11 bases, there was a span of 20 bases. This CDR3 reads CAWSGGLQGGSKLFF. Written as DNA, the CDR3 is TGTGCCTGGAGTGGGGGCCTACAGGGTGGGTCGAAACTGTTTTTT.

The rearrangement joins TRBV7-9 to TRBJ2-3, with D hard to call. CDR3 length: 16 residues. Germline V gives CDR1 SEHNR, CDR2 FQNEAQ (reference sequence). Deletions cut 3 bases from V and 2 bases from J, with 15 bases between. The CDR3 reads CASSLSGVSYTDTQYF. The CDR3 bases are TGTGCCAGCAGCTTGTCTGGGGTCTCCTACACAGATACGCAGTATTTT.

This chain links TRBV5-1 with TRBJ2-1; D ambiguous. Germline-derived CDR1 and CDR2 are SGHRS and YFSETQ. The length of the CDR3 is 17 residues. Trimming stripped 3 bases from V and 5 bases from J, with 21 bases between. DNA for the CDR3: TGCGCCAGCAGCTCGGTTGGCACTACCGGGTGGGACAATGAGCAGTTCTTC. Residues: CASSSVGTTGWDNEQFF. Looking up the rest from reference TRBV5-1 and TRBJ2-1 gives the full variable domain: KAGVTQTPRYLIKTRGQQVTLSCSPISGHRSVSWYQQTPGQGLQFLFEYFSETQRNKGNFPGRFSGRQFSNSRSEMNVSTLELGDSALYLCASSSVGTTGWDNEQFFGPGTRLTVL.

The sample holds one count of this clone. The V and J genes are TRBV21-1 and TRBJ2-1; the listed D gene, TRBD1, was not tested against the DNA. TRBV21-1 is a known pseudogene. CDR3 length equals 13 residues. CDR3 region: CASTQGTPREQFF. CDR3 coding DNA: TGTGCCAGCACCCAAGGGACACCAAGGGAGCAGTTCTTC.

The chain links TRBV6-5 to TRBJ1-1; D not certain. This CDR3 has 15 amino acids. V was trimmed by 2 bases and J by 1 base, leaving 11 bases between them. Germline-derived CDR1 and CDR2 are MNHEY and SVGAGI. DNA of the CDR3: TGTGCCAGCAGTTACAGGAGGGAAGCGAACACTGAAGCTTTCTTT. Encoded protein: CASSYRREANTEAFF.

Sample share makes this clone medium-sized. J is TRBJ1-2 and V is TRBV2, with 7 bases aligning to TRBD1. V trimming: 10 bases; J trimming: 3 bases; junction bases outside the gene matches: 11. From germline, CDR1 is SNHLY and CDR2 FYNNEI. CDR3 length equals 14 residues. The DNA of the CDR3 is TGTGCCACGTCTGACGACAGGGATCACTATGGCTACACCTTC. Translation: CATSDDRDHYGYTF.

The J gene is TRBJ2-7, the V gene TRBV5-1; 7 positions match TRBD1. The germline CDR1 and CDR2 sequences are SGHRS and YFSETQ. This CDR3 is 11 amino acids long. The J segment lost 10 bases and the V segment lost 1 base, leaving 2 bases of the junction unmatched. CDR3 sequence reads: CASSLTGEQYF. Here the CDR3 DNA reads TGCGCCAGCAGCTTGACAGGGGAACAGTACTTC. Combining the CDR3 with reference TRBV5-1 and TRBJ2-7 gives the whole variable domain KAGVTQTPRYLIKTRGQQVTLSCSPISGHRSVSWYQQTPGQGLQFLFEYFSETQRNKGNFPGRFSGRQFSNSRSEMNVSTLELGDSALYLCASSLTGEQYFGPGTRLTVT.

CDR3 nucleotide sequence: TGTGCCAGCAGCTTAGCTAGGGACAGGGGAGGATACGAGCAGTACTTC. As protein: CASSLARDRGGYEQYF. The genes are TRBV7-2 and TRBJ2-7, with TRBD1 matching over 10 bases. The V and J ends lost 0 bases and 4 bases, in that order; junction bases with no gene match: 6. The V gene's germline CDR1 is SGHTA and CDR2 FQGNSA. The CDR3 extends over 16 amino acids.

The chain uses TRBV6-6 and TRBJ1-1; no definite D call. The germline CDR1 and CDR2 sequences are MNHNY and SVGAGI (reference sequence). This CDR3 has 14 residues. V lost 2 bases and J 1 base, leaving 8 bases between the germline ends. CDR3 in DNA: TGTGCCAGCAGTTACCCCTATGAGAACACTGAAGCTTTCTTT. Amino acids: CASSYPYENTEAFF.

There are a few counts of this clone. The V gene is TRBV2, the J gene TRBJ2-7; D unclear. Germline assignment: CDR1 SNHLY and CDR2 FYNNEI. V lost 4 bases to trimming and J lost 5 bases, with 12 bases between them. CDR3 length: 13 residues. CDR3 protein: CASSVGRQDEQYV. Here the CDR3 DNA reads TGTGCCAGCAGTGTTGGCAGGCAGGACGAGCAGTACGTC.